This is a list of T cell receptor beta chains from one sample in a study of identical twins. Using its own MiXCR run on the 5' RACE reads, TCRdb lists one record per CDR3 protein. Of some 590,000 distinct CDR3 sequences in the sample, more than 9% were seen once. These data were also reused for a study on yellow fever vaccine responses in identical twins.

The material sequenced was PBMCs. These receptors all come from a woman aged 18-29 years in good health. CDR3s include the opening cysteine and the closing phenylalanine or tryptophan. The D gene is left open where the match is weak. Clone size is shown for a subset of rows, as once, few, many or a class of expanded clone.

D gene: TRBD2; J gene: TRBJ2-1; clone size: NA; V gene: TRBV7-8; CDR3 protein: CASSPTLAGVGVEQFF; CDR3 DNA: TGTGCCAGCAGTCCAACACTAGCGGGAGTCGGGGTGGAGCAGTTCTTC
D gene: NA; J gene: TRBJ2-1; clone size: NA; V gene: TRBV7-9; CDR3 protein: CASSPRAGQANEQFF; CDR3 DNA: TGTGCCAGCAGCCCGCGAGCGGGACAGGCCAATGAGCAGTTCTTC
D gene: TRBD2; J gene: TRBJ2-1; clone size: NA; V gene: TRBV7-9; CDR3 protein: CASSSLAGGAYNEQFF; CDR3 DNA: TGTGCCAGCAGCTCGCTAGCGGGAGGCGCCTACAATGAGCAGTTCTTC
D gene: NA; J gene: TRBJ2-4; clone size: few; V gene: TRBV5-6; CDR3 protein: CASSLGGSIQYF; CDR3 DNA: TGTGCCAGCAGCTTGGGCGGCAGTATTCAGTACTTC
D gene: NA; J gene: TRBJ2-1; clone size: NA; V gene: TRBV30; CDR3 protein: CAWSVAGNEQFF; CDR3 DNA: TGTGCCTGGAGTGTAGCAGGCAATGAGCAGTTCTTC
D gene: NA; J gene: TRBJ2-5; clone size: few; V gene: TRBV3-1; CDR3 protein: CASSQVNPQETQYF; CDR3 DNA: TGTGCCAGCAGCCAAGTAAATCCTCAAGAGACCCAGTACTTC
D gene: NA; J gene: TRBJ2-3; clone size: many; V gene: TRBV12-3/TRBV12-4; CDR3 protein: CASWDSGPGTDTQYF; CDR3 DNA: TGTGCCAGCTGGGACTCAGGGCCGGGGACAGATACGCAGTATTTT
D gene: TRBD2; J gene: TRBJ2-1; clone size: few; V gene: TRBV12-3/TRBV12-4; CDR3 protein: CASSLGLAGVSFWEQFF; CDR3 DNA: TGTGCCAGCAGTTTAGGACTAGCGGGAGTAAGTTTTTGGGAGCAGTTCTTC
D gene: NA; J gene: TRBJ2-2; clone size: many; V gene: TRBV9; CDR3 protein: CASSPPAGELFF; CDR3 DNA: TGTGCCAGCAGCCCACCGGCTGGGGAGCTGTTTTTT
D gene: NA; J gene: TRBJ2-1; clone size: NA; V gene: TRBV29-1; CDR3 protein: CSVTPRASYNEQFF; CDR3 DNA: TGCAGCGTTACCCCACGGGCATCCTACAATGAGCAGTTCTTC
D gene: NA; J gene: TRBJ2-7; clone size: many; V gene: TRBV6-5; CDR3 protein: CASSLEGMNEQYF; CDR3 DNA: TGTGCCAGCAGTTTGGAAGGGATGAACGAGCAGTACTTC
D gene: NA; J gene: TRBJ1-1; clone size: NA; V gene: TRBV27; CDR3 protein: CASSPRGRQEAFF; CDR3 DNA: TGTGCCAGCAGTCCCCGGGGACGGCAGGAAGCTTTCTTT
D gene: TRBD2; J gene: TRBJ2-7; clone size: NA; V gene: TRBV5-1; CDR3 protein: CASSPTTAGTSGSSYEQYF; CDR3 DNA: TGCGCCAGCAGCCCCACGACTGCCGGGACTAGCGGGAGCTCCTACGAGCAGTACTTC
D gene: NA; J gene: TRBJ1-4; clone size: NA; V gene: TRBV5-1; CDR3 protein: CASSLAGYNEKLFF; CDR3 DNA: TGCGCCAGCAGCTTAGCGGGGTACAATGAAAAACTGTTTTTT
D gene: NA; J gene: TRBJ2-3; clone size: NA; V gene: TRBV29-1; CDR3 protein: CSVEGRVGASTDTQYF; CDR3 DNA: TGCAGCGTTGAAGGTCGTGTCGGGGCCAGCACAGATACGCAGTATTTT
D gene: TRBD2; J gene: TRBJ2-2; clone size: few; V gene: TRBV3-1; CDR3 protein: CASSPKWASGNTGELFF; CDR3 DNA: TGTGCCAGCAGCCCGAAGTGGGCTAGCGGGAACACCGGGGAGCTGTTTTTT
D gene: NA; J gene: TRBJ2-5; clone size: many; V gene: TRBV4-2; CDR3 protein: CASSPTERETQETQYF; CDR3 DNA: TGTGCCAGCAGCCCCACAGAACGAGAAACTCAAGAGACCCAGTACTTC
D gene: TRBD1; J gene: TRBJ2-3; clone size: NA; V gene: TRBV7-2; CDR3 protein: CASSVGQGKDTQYF; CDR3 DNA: TGTGCCAGCAGCGTCGGACAGGGCAAAGATACGCAGTATTTT
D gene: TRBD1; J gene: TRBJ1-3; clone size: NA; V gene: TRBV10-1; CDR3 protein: CASSGTEFGNTIYF; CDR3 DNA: TGCGCCAGCAGCGGGACAGAATTTGGAAACACCATATATTTT
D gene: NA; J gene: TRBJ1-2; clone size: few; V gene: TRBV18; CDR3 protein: CASSQDRNYGYTF; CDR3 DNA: TGTGCCAGCTCACAAGACAGGAACTATGGCTACACCTTC
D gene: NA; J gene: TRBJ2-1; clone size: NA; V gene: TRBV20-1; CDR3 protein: CSARGKGDNEQFF; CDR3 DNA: TGCAGTGCTAGAGGGAAGGGAGACAATGAGCAGTTCTTC
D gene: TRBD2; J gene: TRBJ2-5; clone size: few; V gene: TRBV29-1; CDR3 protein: CSVAPAGVQETQYF; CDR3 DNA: TGCAGCGTTGCGCCAGCGGGGGTCCAAGAGACCCAGTACTTC
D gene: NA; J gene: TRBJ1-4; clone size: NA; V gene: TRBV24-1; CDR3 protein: CATSDPSATNEKLFF; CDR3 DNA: TGTGCCACCAGTGACCCGAGTGCAACTAATGAAAAACTGTTTTTT
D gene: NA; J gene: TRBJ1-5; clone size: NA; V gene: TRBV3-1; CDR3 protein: CASSQGRPNQPQHF; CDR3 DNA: TGTGCCAGCAGCCAAGGACGGCCGAATCAGCCCCAGCATTTT
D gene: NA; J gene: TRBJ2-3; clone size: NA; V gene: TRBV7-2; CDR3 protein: CASSLDVWSTDTQYF; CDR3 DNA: TGTGCCAGCAGCTTAGATGTCTGGAGCACAGATACGCAGTATTTT
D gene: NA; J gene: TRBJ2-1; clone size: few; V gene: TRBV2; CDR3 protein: CASSYGIHNEQFF; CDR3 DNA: TGTGCCAGCAGCTACGGGATTCACAATGAGCAGTTCTTC
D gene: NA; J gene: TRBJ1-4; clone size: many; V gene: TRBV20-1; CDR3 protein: CSASQGANEKLFF; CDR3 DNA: TGCAGTGCTAGCCAGGGAGCTAATGAAAAACTGTTTTTT
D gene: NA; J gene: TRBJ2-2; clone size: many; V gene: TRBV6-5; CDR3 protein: CASSYWRATNTGELFF; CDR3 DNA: TGTGCCAGCAGTTACTGGCGGGCAACGAACACCGGGGAGCTGTTTTTT
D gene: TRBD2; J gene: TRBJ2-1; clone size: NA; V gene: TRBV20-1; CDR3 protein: CSARDPTGGPDNEQFF; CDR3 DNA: TGCAGTGCTAGAGATCCAACGGGAGGGCCTGACAATGAGCAGTTCTTC
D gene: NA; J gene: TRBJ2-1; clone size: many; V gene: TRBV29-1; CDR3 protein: CSVEAQKDYNEQFF; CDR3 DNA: TGCAGCGTTGAAGCACAAAAGGACTACAATGAGCAGTTCTTC
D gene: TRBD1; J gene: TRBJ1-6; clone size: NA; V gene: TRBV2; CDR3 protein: CASSATGGNSPLHF; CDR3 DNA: TGTGCCAGCAGTGCGACAGGGGGTAATTCACCCCTCCACTTT
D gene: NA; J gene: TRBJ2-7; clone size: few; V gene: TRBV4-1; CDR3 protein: CASSSPPSWEQYF; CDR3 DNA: TGCGCCAGCAGCTCACCGCCCTCGTGGGAGCAGTACTTC
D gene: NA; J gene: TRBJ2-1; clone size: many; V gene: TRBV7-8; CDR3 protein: CASSIEPEYSYNEQFF; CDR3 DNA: TGTGCCAGCAGCATCGAGCCAGAGTACTCCTACAATGAGCAGTTCTTC
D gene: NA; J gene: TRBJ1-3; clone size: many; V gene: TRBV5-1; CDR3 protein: CASSYEAAYSGNTIYF; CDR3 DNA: TGCGCCAGCAGCTACGAAGCAGCTTACTCTGGAAACACCATATATTTT
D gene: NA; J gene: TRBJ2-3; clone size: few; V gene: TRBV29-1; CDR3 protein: CSVPRGLLQTQYF; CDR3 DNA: TGCAGCGTGCCCCGCGGGTTACTACAAACGCAGTATTTT
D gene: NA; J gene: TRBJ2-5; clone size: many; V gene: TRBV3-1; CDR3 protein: CASSQRGVQETQYF; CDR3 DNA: TGTGCCAGCAGCCAAAGAGGGGTCCAAGAGACCCAGTACTTC
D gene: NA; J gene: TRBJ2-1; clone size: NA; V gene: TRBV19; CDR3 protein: CASSIGNSEQFF; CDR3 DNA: TGTGCCAGTAGTATAGGGAACAGTGAGCAGTTCTTC
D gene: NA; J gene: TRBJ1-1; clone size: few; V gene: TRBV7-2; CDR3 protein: CASSPASLNTEAFF; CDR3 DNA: TGTGCCAGCAGCCCGGCATCATTGAACACTGAAGCTTTCTTT
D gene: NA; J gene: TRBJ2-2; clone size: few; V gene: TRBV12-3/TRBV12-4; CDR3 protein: CASSPTENTGELFF; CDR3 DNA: TGTGCCAGCAGTCCTACAGAGAACACCGGGGAGCTGTTTTTT
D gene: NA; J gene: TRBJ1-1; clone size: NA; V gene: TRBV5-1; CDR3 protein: CASSPNPGGTEALF; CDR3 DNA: TGCGCCAGCAGTCCGAACCCCGGGGGAACTGAAGCTCTCTTT
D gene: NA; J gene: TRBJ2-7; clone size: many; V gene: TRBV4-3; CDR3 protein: CASSQEAITGHFYEQYF; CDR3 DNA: TGCGCCAGCAGCCAAGAGGCTATTACGGGACATTTCTACGAGCAGTACTTC
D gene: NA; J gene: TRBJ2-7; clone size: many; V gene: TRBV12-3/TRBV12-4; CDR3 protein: CASTIGQLAYEQYF; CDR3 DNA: TGTGCCAGCACCATAGGGCAGTTAGCCTACGAGCAGTACTTC
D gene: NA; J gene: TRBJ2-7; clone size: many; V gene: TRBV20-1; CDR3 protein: CSARDTYEQYF; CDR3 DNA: TGCAGTGCTAGAGACACCTACGAGCAGTACTTC
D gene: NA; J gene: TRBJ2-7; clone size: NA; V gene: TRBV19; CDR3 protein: CASSGGTKDRRYSVPEQYF; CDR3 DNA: TGTGCCAGTAGTGGAGGGACAAAGGACAGGAGGTATAGCGTACCCGAGCAGTACTTC
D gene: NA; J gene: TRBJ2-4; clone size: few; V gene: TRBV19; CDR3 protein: CASSKTGTYVAKNIQYF; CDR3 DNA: TGTGCCAGTAGTAAGACCGGGACCTACGTAGCCAAAAACATTCAGTACTTC
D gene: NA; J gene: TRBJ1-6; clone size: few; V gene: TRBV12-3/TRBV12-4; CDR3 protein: CASRETSSYNSPLHF; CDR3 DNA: TGTGCCAGCAGAGAGACGAGCTCCTATAATTCACCCCTCCACTTT
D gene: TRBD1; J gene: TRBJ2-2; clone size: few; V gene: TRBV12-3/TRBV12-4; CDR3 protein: CASSPDTGGTTGELFF; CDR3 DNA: TGTGCCAGCAGCCCAGACACAGGGGGCACCACCGGGGAGCTGTTTTTT
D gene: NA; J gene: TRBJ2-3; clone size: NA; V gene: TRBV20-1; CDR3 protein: CSARASRADTQYF; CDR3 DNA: TGCAGTGCTAGAGCTAGTAGAGCAGATACGCAGTATTTT
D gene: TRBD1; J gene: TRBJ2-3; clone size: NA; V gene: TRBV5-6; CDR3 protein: CASTRQGADTQYF; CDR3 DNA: TGTGCCAGCACCAGACAGGGGGCGGATACGCAGTATTTT
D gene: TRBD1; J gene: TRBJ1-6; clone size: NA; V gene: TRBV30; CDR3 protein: CAWTPGGHSPLHF; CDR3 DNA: TGTGCCTGGACTCCAGGGGGCCATTCACCCCTCCACTTT
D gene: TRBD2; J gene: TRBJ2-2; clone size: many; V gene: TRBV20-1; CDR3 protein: CSARELAGDTGELFF; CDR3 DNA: TGCAGTGCTAGAGAACTAGCGGGAGACACCGGGGAGCTGTTTTTT
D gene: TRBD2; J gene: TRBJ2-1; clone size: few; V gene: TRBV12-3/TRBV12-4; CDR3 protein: CAISSGTSGSPSSYNEQFF; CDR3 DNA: TGTGCCATCAGTTCCGGGACTAGCGGGAGTCCGAGCTCCTACAATGAGCAGTTCTTC
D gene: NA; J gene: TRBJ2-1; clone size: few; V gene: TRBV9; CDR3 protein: CASSVAAHPYNEQFF; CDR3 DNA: TGTGCCAGCAGCGTAGCAGCTCACCCCTACAATGAGCAGTTCTTC
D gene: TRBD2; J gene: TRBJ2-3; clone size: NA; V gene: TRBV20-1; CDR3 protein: CSASLAREMVSDTQYF; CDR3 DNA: TGCAGTGCTAGTCTCGCGCGGGAGATGGTCTCAGATACGCAGTATTTT
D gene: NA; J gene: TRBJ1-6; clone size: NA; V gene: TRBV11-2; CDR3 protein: CASSLGSESSPLHF; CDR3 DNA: TGTGCCAGCAGCTTGGGGTCAGAGAGTTCACCCCTCCACTTT